This T cell receptor beta chain is from a study of technical replicates of blood from four donors. Clones were sequenced by immunoSEQ multiplex PCR, and TCRdb holds only the in-frame ones, with some missing. The table shows tens of thousands of clones, with 94% occurring only once. CDR1 SQVTM and CDR2 ANQGSEA come from the germline V gene. The V gene lost 7 bases and the J gene lost 0 bases, with 12 bases spanning the gap. The CDR3 sequence is 13 residues long. V gene TRBV29-1 combines with J gene TRBJ2-5, with a tentative D call TRBD1 (6 bases). Sequencing used T cells isolated from PBMCs. This clonotype was obtained from a human donor in good health. CDR3 amino acids: CSARGGDQETQYF. The CDR3 DNA reads TGCAGCGCCCGAGGGGGAGACCAAGAGACCCAGTACTTC.